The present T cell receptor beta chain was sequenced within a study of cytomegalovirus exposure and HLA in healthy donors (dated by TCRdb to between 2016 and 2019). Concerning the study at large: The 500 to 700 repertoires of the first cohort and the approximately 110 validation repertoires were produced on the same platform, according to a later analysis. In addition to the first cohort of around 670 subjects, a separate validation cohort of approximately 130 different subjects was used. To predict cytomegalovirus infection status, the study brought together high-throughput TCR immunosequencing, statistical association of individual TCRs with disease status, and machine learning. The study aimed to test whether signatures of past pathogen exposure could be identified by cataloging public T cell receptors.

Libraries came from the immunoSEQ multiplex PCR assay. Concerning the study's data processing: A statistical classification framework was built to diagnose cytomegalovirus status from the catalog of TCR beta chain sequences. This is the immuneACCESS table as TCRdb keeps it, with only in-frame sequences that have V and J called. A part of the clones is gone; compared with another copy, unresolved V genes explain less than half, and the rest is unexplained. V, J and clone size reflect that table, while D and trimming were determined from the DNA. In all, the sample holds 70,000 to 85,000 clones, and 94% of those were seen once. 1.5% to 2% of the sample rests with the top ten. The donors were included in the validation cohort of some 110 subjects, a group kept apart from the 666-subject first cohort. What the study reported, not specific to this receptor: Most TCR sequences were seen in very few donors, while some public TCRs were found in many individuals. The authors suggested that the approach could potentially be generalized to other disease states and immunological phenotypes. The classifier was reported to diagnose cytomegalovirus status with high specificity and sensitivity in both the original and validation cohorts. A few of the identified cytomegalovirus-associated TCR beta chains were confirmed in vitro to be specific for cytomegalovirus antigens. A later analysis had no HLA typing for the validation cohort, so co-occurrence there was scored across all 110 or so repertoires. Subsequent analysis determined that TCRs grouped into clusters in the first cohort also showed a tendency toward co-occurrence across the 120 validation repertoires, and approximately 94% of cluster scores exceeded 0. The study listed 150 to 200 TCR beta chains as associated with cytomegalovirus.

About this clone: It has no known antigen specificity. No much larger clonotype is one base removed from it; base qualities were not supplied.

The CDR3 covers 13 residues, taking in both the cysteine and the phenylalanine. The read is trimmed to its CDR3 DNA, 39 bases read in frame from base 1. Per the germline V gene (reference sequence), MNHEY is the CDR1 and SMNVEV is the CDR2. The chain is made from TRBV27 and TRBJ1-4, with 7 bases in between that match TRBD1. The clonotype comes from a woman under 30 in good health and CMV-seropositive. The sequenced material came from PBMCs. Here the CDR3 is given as CPPQGRSNEKLFF. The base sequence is TGTCCTCCACAGGGGAGGTCTAATGAAAAACTGTTTTTT.